What follows are 21 T cell receptor beta chains derived from one specimen sequenced in a study of cytomegalovirus exposure and HLA in healthy donors. Libraries were prepared by immunoSEQ multiplex PCR; TCRdb keeps only in-frame clonotypes and omits some of them. The sample lists roughly 250,000 clones, just under 90% seen once, with 2.6% in the top ten. The sequenced sample consisted of PBMCs. These receptors were collected from a man aged 18-30 years in good health and CMV-seronegative.

The chain links TRBV2 to TRBJ1-1; D unresolved. This CDR3 comprises 13 residues. CDR1 and CDR2 from the germline V gene are SNHLY and FYNNEI. The V end was cut by 3 bases, the J end by 3 bases, with 8 bases between. CDR3 residues: CASSDSRDTEAFF. The CDR3 coding sequence is TGTGCCAGCAGTGATTCGAGGGACACTGAAGCTTTCTTT. Full variable domain (rest looked up from reference TRBV2 and TRBJ1-1): EPEVTQTPSHQVTQMGQEVILRCVPISNHLYFYWYRQILGQKVEFLVSFYNNEISEKSEIFDDQFSVERPDGSNFTLKIRSTKLEDSAMYFCASSDSRDTEAFFGQGTRLTVV.

In this sample, this clone turned up once. At one end the junction does not follow the germline gene, possibly because of a read error. V gene TRBV5-4 combines with J gene TRBJ1-1, with TRBD1 identical over 7 bases. CDR1 SGHNT and CDR2 YYREEE come from the germline V gene (reference sequence). This CDR3 has 15 amino acids. CDR3 residues: CAISPGTADYTEAFF. CDR3 bases: TGTGCCATCAGCCCCGGGACAGCAGACTACACTGAAGCTTTCTTT.

The gene calls are TRBV29-1 and TRBJ2-5, with 7 positions matching TRBD1. Trimming cost V 1 base and J 4 bases; bases outside gene matches: 6. This CDR3 spans 14 amino acids. Germline V gene data show CDR1 as SQVTM and CDR2 as ANQGSEA. The CDR3 DNA is TGCAGCGTTGAAGGGGCAGGGGGTGGAGAGACCCAGTACTTC. It translates to CSVEGAGGGETQYF.

This chain links TRBV2 with TRBJ1-4; possible D gene TRBD1, 5 bases. The CDR3 runs to 13 residues. The V and J ends lost 6 bases and 8 bases respectively, with 13 bases between them. The germline V gene encodes CDR1 SNHLY and CDR2 FYNNEI. The CDR3 loop reads CASRGLAPEKLFF. The DNA for the CDR3 is TGTGCCAGCAGGGGACTAGCCCCCGAAAAACTGTTTTTT.

This clone was recorded once. This sequence joins TRBV11-2 and TRBJ1-2; no clear D. The CDR3 spans 14 residues. V lost 3 bases and J 0 bases, leaving 8 bases between the germline ends. The germline V gene encodes CDR1 SGHAT and CDR2 FQNNGV. CDR3: CASSFSSSNYGYTF. The DNA for the CDR3 is TGTGCCAGCAGCTTCTCGAGTTCTAACTATGGCTACACCTTC.

The chain employs TRBV5-6 and TRBJ1-2; 9 bases align to TRBD1. The germline gives CDR1 SGHDT, CDR2 YYEEEE. The CDR3 is made up of 17 amino acids. With 0 bases clipped from V and 0 bases from J, the junction kept 6 bases outside the gene matches. The CDR3: CASSLAGQGPPNYGYTF. The CDR3 DNA follows: TGTGCCAGCAGCTTGGCGGGACAGGGTCCTCCTAACTATGGCTACACCTTC.

The CDR3 loop is CASSSTFQGGANSPLHF. The CDR3 DNA reads TGTGCCAGCAGCTCTACTTTCCAGGGAGGAGCGAACTCACCCCTCCACTTT. This chain links TRBV5-4 with TRBJ1-6; D is perhaps TRBD1 (5 bases). Germline V CDR1 and CDR2: SGHNT, YYREEE (reference sequence). The CDR3 extends over 17 amino acids. Trimming took off 3 bases at V and 10 bases at J, with 23 bases between the two ends.

This chain links TRBV2 with TRBJ1-1; unclear D gene. The CDR3 runs to 13 residues. Germline CDR1 is SNHLY and CDR2 is FYNNEI. Trimming left V 1 base short and J 1 base short, with 4 bases between. In nucleotides, the CDR3 is TGTGCCAGCAGTGAAGACTCGAACACTGAAGCTTTCTTT. Protein: CASSEDSNTEAFF.

The V call is TRBV6-5, the J call TRBJ2-7; D may be TRBD1 (6 bases). The CDR3 is 13 amino acids. Per the germline V gene, CDR1 is MNHEY and CDR2 is SVGAGI. Trimming shortened V by 5 bases and J by 10 bases, and 18 bases separated the two germline ends. CDR3 sequence (DNA): TGTGCCAGCAGTCCGAACCCTCGGGGACATCAGTACTTC. Encoded protein: CASSPNPRGHQYF.

The V and J genes are TRBV6-6 and TRBJ2-7, with 7 bases fitting TRBD1. This CDR3 has 13 amino acids. The V gene's germline CDR1 is MNHNY and CDR2 SVGAGI (reference sequence). J was trimmed by 6 bases and V by 11 bases; bases with no gene match: 13. CDR3 in amino acids: CAANQGESIEQYF. The CDR3 nucleotides are TGTGCCGCCAACCAGGGGGAGTCGATCGAGCAGTACTTC.

The gene calls are TRBV4-3 and TRBJ2-1, with 8 bases lining up with TRBD2. Germline V gives CDR1 LGHNA, CDR2 YSLEER. CDR3 size: 17 residues. J was trimmed by 6 bases and V by 0 bases; bases with no gene match: 10. As DNA, the CDR3 is TGCGCCAGCAGCCAAGATGGGGTTAGCGGGGTAGGCAATGAGCAGTTCTTC. Amino acids: CASSQDGVSGVGNEQFF.

This chain links TRBV2 with TRBJ2-3, with 7 bases lining up with TRBD1. The CDR3 loop spans 13 amino acids. Germline values: CDR1 SNHLY, CDR2 FYNNEI. The V segment lost 8 bases and the J segment 4 bases; nucleotides outside the gene matches: 6. CDR3 DNA sequence: TGTGCCAGCCGACAGGGAAGACCAGATACGCAGTATTTT. Residues: CASRQGRPDTQYF.

This clone was detected once. The V call is TRBV6-5, the J call TRBJ2-7; 10 bases map to TRBD2. V lost 7 bases and J lost 4; bases outside the gene matches: 7. CDR1 and CDR2 (germline): MNHEY, SVGAGI. The CDR3 runs to 14 residues. This CDR3 reads CASKKLAGAYEQYF. The CDR3 DNA reads as TGTGCCAGCAAGAAGCTAGCGGGGGCTTACGAGCAGTACTTC.

The J gene is TRBJ2-5, the V gene TRBV7-8; D remains unclear. CDR3 length: 18 residues. V gave up 6 bases and J gave up 4 bases, with 27 bases separating them. The germline CDR1 and CDR2 sequences are SGHVS and FQNEAQ. The CDR3 nucleotides read TGTGCCAGCAGGCTGGGCCCGGCTGCCCCCCGATCTCGAGAGACCCAGTACTTC. Translation gives CASRLGPAAPRSRETQYF.

The chain recombines TRBV5-8 with TRBJ2-7, with 9 bases identical to TRBD2. With V trimmed by 0 bases and J by 6 bases, 7 bases remained unmatched. The length of the CDR3 is 15 residues. Germline values: CDR1 SGHTS, CDR2 YDEGEE. The CDR3 here is CASSLVSLAGSEQYF. The CDR3, as DNA: TGTGCCAGCAGCTTGGTCAGCCTAGCGGGGAGCGAGCAGTACTTC.

The chain couples TRBV5-1 to TRBJ2-3; 8 bases are a match to TRBD1. The CDR3 covers 15 residues. CDR1 and CDR2 from the germline V gene are SGHRS and YFSETQ. J gave up 1 base and V 4 bases, and 5 bases lay outside the gene matches. The CDR3 nucleotides read TGCGCCAGCAGCCCACAGACAGGGGGCACAGATACGCAGTATTTT. Translation: CASSPQTGGTDTQYF.

As regards this clone: At one of its ends the junction is not consistent with the germline gene, which may arise from a read error. This chain joins TRBV27 and TRBJ1-2, with D perhaps matching TRBD1 (5 bases). This CDR3 has 17 amino acids. CDR1 MNHEY and CDR2 SMNVEV come from the germline V gene (reference sequence). The CDR3, as DNA: TGTGCCAGCAGTGTATCGTCCGAGACAGTGGGAACCTATGGCTACACCTTC. It encodes CASSVSSETVGTYGYTF.

The chain recombines TRBV4-3 with TRBJ1-2, with D unclear. V was trimmed by 1 base and J by 5 bases, leaving 11 bases between them. Germline CDR1 reads LGHNA; CDR2 reads YSLEER. This CDR3 region has 14 residues. CDR3 residues: CASSQASRGYGYTF. CDR3 nucleotides: TGCGCCAGCAGCCAAGCTTCTCGAGGGTATGGCTACACCTTC.

CDR3 amino acids: CASSPRESYEQYF. The CDR3 nucleotides are TGTGCCAGCTCACCGCGGGAGAGCTACGAGCAGTACTTC. The genes are TRBV18 and TRBJ2-7; TRBD2 aligns across 7 bases. V gave up 3 bases and J gave up 3 bases; unmatched junction bases: 2. Germline V CDR1 and CDR2: KGHSH, LQKENI. This CDR3 comprises 13 residues.

This rearrangement joins TRBV10-2 to TRBJ1-6; a weak D match, TRBD1 (6 bases). Germline CDR1 WSHSY, CDR2 SAAADI. The length of the CDR3 is 13 residues. The ends were cut back, 2 bases at V and 11 bases at J, with 10 bases in the middle. The CDR3 reads CASSERDTPPLHF. Written as DNA, the CDR3 is TGCGCCAGCAGTGAGAGGGACACACCACCCCTCCACTTT.

This clone has just a few counts. The chain couples TRBV6-5 to TRBJ1-6; 7 bases fit TRBD1. The CDR3 has 14 amino acids. CDR1 and CDR2 from the germline V gene are MNHEY and SVGAGI. Trimming removed 5 bases from V and 5 bases from J; junction bases left unmatched: 3. CDR3 in amino acids: CASSQQGNNSPLHF. The CDR3 DNA reads TGTGCCAGCAGTCAACAGGGGAATAATTCACCCCTCCACTTT.